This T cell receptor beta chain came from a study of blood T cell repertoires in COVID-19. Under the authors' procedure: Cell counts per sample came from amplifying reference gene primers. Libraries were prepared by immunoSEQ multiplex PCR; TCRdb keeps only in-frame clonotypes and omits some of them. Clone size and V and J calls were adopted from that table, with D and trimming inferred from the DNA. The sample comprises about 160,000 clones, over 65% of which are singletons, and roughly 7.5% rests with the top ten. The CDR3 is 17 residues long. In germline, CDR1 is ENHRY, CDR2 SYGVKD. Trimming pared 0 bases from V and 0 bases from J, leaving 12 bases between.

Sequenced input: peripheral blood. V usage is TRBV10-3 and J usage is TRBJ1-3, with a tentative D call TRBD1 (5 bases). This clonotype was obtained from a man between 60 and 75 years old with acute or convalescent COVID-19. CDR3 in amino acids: CAISESTALSSGNTIYF. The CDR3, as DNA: TGTGCCATCAGTGAGTCGACAGCTTTAAGCTCTGGAAACACCATATATTTT.